Listed here is a single T cell receptor (beta chain). This entry is derived from a study of T cell changes during pregnancy in multiple sclerosis. Data came from immunoSEQ multiplex PCR; TCRdb stores just in-frame clones and leaves some out. Among approximately 93,000 clones listed, 75% to 95% were seen once. The CDR3 length is 16 residues. CDR1 and CDR2 (germline): MGHRA, YSYEKL. The J segment lost 4 bases and the V segment lost 0 bases, leaving 3 bases of the junction unmatched. This receptor was obtained from a female donor with multiple sclerosis, enrolled in a pregnancy study. J is TRBJ2-1 and V is TRBV4-1, with 10 bases aligning to TRBD2. Sample: peripheral blood, taken before pregnancy. The CDR3: CASSQEAAGGYNEQFF. CDR3 DNA sequence: TGCGCCAGCAGCCAAGAGGCAGCGGGAGGGTACAATGAGCAGTTCTTC.